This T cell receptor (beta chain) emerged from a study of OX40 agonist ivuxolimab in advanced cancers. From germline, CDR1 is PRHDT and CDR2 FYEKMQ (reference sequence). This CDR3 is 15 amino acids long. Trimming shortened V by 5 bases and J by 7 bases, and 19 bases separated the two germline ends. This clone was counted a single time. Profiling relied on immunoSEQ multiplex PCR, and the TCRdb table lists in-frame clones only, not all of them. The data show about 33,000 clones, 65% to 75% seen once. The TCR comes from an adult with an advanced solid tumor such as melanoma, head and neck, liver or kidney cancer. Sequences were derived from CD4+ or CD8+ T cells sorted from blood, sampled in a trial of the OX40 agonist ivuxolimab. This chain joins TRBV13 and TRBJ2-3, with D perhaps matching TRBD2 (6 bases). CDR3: CASSPRVSGRNTQYF. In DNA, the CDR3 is TGTGCCAGCAGCCCACGGGTTAGCGGAAGAAATACGCAGTATTTT.